One sample yielded the 12 T cell receptor beta chains listed below, sequenced in a study of Ad26.COV2.S vaccination and SARS-CoV-2 variants. Clones were sequenced by immunoSEQ multiplex PCR, and TCRdb holds only the in-frame ones, with some missing. Altogether fewer than 800,000 clones are present, about 90% being singletons, with the ten largest covering about 1.5%. The treatment: 15 to 20 received Ad26.COV2.S at low or high dose, single or two shots; about 5 received placebo; per-sample allocation not given. Sample collection was performed on day 63 after the first vaccine or placebo injection. Sequenced material: peripheral blood, taken in a trial of Ad26.COV2.S vaccine versus placebo. Receptor source: a person aged 18-60 years who received the Ad26.COV2.S COVID-19 vaccine or a placebo.

The rearrangement uses TRBV27 and TRBJ2-5; TRBD2 matches at 14 bases. The V gene's germline CDR1 is MNHEY and CDR2 SMNVEV (reference sequence). The CDR3 has 16 residues. V lost 4 bases and J lost 2; bases outside the gene matches: 3. The CDR3, as DNA: TGTGCCAGCAGTTCCGGACTAGCGGGGGGTCAAGAGACCCAGTACTTC. Encoded protein: CASSSGLAGGQETQYF.

This chain links TRBV4-1 with TRBJ1-1; perhaps TRBD1 as D (6 bases). From germline, CDR1 is MGHRA and CDR2 YSYEKL. The CDR3 loop spans 14 amino acids. Trimming took off 4 bases at V and 1 base at J, with 10 bases between the two ends. The CDR3 DNA reads TGCGCCAGCAGCCCTCTGGACAGGAACACTGAAGCTTTCTTT. Translated: CASSPLDRNTEAFF.

V gene TRBV6-5 combines with J gene TRBJ1-1, with unresolved D. Germline lookup yields CDR1 MNHEY and CDR2 SVGAGI. V dropped 4 bases and J dropped 0 bases, with 9 bases sitting between them. The CDR3 has 14 amino acids. CDR3 loop: CASSFTRLNTEAFF. The DNA of the CDR3 is TGTGCCAGCAGTTTCACCCGTCTGAACACTGAAGCTTTCTTT.

This clone was seen only a few times. This same CDR3 is encoded by further DNA sequences in the sample. The V gene is TRBV7-2, the J gene TRBJ1-5; 7 bases match TRBD1. The CDR3 totals 13 residues. With 4 bases clipped from V and 4 bases from J, the junction kept 1 base outside the gene matches. Germline V gene sequence: CDR1 SGHTA, CDR2 FQGNSA. This CDR3 is CASSYRGNQPQHF. CDR3 nucleotide sequence: TGTGCCAGCAGCTACAGGGGAAATCAGCCCCAGCATTTT.

This clone appeared a few times. The same CDR3 is also encoded by other DNA sequences in this sample. V and J are TRBV7-9 and TRBJ2-5; D is undetermined. Deletions cut 2 bases from V and 4 bases from J, with 8 bases between. The CDR3 covers 13 residues. Germline V gene sequence: CDR1 SEHNR, CDR2 FQNEAQ (reference sequence). The DNA of the CDR3 is TGTGCCAGCAGCTTATTGGGGTCAGAGACCCAGTACTTC. Residues: CASSLLGSETQYF.

CDR3 residues: CASSGGLAGSYEQYF. DNA for the CDR3: TGTGCCAGCAGTGGGGGACTAGCGGGTTCCTACGAGCAGTACTTC. This sequence joins TRBV7-8 and TRBJ2-7; 12 bases align to TRBD2. Germline-derived CDR1 and CDR2 are SGHVS and FQNEAQ. V lost 6 bases to trimming and J lost 1 base; unmatched junction nucleotides: 4. This CDR3 has 15 residues.

Notes on this clone: Other DNA sequences within the sample encode an identical CDR3. The chain employs TRBV5-1 and TRBJ2-5, with a tentative D call TRBD1 (6 bases). V was shortened by 2 bases and J by 3 bases, with 8 bases between the two germline ends. The CDR3 contains 13 residues. The germline CDR1 and CDR2 sequences are SGHRS and YFSETQ. This CDR3 is CASSFGTKETQYF. DNA for the CDR3: TGCGCCAGCAGCTTCGGGACAAAAGAGACCCAGTACTTC.

The chain is built from TRBV5-1 and TRBJ1-2, with 7 positions matching TRBD1. The V segment lost 1 base and the J segment 4 bases; nucleotides outside the gene matches: 4. The CDR3 spans 14 residues. Germline CDR1 is SGHRS and CDR2 is YFSETQ. CDR3 loop: CASSLRQGSYGYTF. The CDR3 bases are TGCGCCAGCAGCTTGCGACAGGGTAGCTATGGCTACACCTTC.

The chain recombines TRBV4-2 with TRBJ1-1; maybe TRBD1 (6 bases). Germline loops: CDR1 LGHNA, CDR2 YNFKEQ. Trimming left V 0 bases short and J 0 bases short, with 11 bases between. The CDR3 has 16 amino acids. The CDR3 DNA sequence: TGTGCCAGCAGCCAAGAACAGGGTTCCATGAACACTGAAGCTTTCTTT. Translating gives CASSQEQGSMNTEAFF.

The CDR3 DNA is TGCACCAGCAGCCAAGATCTTGAAGCCCCTAGAGCGGTTGAGCAGTACTTC. Translating gives CTSSQDLEAPRAVEQYF. This chain joins TRBV1 and TRBJ2-7; the table's D call of TRBD2 was not tested on the DNA. TRBV1 is listed as a pseudogene. This CDR3 is 17 amino acids long.

The rearrangement joins TRBV12-5 to TRBJ2-7; 7 nucleotides align to TRBD1. The V gene end was trimmed by 6 bases and the J gene end by 1 base; junction bases not matched to a gene: 15. The V gene's germline CDR1 is LGHNT and CDR2 FRNRAP. This CDR3 contains 17 residues. CDR3 in DNA: TGTGCTAGTGGAAGGGACAGCTTCACAACTGGGTCCTACGAGCAGTACTTC. The encoded protein is CASGRDSFTTGSYEQYF.

This rearrangement joins TRBV4-1 to TRBJ2-4; TRBD1 aligns across 7 bases. CDR3 length: 15 residues. The J segment lost 1 base and the V segment lost 4 bases, leaving 4 bases of the junction unmatched. Germline loops: CDR1 MGHRA, CDR2 YSYEKL. Here the CDR3 reads CASSLEQGAKNIQYF. The CDR3, as DNA: TGCGCCAGCAGCCTAGAACAGGGGGCCAAAAACATTCAGTACTTC.